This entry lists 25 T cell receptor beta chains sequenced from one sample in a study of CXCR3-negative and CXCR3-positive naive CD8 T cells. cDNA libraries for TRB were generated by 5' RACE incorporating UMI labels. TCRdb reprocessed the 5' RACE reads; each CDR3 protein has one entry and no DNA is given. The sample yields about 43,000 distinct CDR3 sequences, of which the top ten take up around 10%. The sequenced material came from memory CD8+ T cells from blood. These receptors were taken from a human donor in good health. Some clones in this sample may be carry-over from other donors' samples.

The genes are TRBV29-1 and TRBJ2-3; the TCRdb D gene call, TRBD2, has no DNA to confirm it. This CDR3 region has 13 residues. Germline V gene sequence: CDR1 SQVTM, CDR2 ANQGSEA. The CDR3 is CSVELGGTDTQYF.

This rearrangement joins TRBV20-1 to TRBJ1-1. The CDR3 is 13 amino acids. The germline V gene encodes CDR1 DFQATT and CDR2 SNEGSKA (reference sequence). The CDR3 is CSARGLMNTEAFF.

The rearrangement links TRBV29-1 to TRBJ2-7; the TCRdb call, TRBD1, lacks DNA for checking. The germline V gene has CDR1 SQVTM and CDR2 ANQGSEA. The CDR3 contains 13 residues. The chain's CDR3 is CSVGWSGGYEQYF.

The chain's CDR3 is CASSLVADNYEQYF. The gene calls are TRBV5-6 and TRBJ2-7; without DNA, the TCRdb call of TRBD1 cannot be checked. The CDR3 contains 14 residues. The germline V gene has CDR1 SGHDT and CDR2 YYEEEE.

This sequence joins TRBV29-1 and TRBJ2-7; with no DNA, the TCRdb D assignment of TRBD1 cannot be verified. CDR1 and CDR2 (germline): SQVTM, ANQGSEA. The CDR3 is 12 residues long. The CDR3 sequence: CSTTEGSYEQYF.

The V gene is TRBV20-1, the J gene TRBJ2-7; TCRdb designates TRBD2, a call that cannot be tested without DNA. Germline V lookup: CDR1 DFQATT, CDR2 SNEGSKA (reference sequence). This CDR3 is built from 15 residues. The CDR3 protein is CSARVAPGGQYEQYF.

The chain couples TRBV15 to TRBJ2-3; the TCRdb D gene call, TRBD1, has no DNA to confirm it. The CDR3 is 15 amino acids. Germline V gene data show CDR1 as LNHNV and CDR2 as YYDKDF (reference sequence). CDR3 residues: CATTHLGQWTDTQYF.

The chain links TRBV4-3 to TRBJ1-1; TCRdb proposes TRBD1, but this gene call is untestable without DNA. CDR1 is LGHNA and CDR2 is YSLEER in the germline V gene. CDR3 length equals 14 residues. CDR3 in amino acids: CASSPTRGRTEAFF.

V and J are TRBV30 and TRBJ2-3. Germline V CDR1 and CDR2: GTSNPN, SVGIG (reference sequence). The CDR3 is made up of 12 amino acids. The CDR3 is CAWDPDTDTQYF.

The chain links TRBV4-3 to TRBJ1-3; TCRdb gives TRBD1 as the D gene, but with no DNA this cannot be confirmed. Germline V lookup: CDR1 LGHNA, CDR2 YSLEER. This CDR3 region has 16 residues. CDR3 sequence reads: CASSHLLDRGGNTIYF.

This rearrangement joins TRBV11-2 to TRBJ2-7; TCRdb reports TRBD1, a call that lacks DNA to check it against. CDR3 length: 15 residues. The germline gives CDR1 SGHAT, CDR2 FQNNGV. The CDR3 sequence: CASSNRDSGAYEQYF.

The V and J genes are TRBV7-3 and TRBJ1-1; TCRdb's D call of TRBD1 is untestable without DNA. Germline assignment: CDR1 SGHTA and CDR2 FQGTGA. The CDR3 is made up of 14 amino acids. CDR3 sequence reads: CASSSGQGNTEAFF.

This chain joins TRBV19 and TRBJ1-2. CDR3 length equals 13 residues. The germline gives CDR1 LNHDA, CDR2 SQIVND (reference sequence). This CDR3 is CASSIVARDGYTF.

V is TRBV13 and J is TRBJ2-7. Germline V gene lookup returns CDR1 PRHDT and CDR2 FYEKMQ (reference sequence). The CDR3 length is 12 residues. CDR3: CASSLESYEQYF.

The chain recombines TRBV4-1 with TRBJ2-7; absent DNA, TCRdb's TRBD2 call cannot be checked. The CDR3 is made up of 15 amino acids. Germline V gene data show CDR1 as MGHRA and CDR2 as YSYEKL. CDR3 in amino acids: CASSQVASAAYEQYF.

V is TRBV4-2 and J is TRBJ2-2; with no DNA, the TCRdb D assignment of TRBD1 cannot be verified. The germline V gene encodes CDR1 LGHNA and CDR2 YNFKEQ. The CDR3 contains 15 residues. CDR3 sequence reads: CASSSDRSDTGELFF.

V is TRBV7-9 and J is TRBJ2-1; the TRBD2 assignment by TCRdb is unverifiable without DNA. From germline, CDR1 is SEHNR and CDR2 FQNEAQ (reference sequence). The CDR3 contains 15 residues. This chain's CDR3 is CASSLGEGQGDEQFF. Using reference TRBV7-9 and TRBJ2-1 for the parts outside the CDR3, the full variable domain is DTGVSQNPRHKITKRGQNVTFRCDPISEHNRLYWYRQTLGQGPEFLTYFQNEAQLEKSRLLSDRFSAERPKGSFSTLEIQRTEQGDSAMYLCASSLGEGQGDEQFFGPGTRLTVL.

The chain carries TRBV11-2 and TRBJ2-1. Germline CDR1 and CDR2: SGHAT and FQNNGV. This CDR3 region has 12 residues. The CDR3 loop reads CASSFLSEGQFF.

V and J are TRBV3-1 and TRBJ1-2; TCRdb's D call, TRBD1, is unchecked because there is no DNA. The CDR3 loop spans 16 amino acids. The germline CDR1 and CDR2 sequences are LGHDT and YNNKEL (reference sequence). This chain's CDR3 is CASSQYGHPAIWGYTF. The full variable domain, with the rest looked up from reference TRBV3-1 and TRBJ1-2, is DTAVSQTPKYLVTQMGNDKSIKCEQNLGHDTMYWYKQDSKKFLKIMFSYNNKELIINETVPNRFSPKSPDKAHLNLHINSLELGDSAVYFCASSQYGHPAIWGYTFGSGTRLTVV.

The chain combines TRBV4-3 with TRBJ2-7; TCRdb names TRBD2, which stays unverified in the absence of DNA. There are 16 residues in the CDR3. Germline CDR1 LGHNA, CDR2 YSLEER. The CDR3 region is CASSQVGVGVTYEQYF.

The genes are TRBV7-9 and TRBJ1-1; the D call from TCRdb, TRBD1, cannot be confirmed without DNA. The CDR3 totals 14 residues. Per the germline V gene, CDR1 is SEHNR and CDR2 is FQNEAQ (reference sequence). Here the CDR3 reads CASSLQGFDTEAFF.

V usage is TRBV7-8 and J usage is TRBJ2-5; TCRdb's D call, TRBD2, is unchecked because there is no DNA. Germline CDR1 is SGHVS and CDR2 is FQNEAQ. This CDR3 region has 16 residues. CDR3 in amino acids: CASSLIGVAGEETQYF.

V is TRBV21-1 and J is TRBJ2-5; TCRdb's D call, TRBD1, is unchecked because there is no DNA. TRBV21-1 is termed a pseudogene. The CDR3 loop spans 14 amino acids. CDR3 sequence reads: CASSKGPRRWTQYF.

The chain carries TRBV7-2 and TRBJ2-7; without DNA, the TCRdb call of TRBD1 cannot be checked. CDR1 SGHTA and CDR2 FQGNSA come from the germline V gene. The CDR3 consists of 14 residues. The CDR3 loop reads CASSPAGASYEQYF.

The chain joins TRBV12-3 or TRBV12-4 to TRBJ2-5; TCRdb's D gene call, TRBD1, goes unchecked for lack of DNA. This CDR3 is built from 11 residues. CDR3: CASRQGETQYF.